This T cell receptor beta chain stems from a study of OX40 agonist ivuxolimab in advanced cancers. Study as a whole: Males comprised around 78% of the group, whose mean age was approximately 60 years (range 23 to 79). Earlier anti-PD-1, anti-PD-L1 or anti-CTLA-4 therapy was permitted; about 38% had received some.

General study results and limits: Nonresponders included some who also had low normalized T-cell clonal expansion.

The CDR3 is made up of 14 amino acids. CDR1 SEHNR and CDR2 FQNEAQ come from the germline V gene (reference sequence). V was trimmed by 1 base and J by 5 bases, leaving 8 bases between them. Produced via immunoSEQ multiplex PCR; TCRdb's table is partial and in-frame only. The sample records around 150,000 clones, approximately 94% being singletons. Of note for this clone: Its antigen is as yet unknown.

The chain has TRBV7-9 and TRBJ2-2, with a weak D call TRBD2 (5 bases). Material: CD4+ or CD8+ T cells sorted from blood, obtained in a trial of the OX40 agonist ivuxolimab. This receptor was identified in an adult with an advanced solid tumor such as melanoma, head and neck, liver or kidney cancer. Written as DNA, the CDR3 is TGTGCCAGCAGCTTAGTCCGGGATACCGGGGAGCTGTTTTTT. Protein sequence: CASSLVRDTGELFF.